A selection of T cell receptor beta chains follows, all from one sample in a study of T-cell reconstitution after alpha-beta-depleted transplantation in children. TCRdb re-analysed the PCR reads in MiXCR, keeping a single row per CDR3 protein. The table has 300,000 to 400,000 distinct CDR3 sequences, about a sixth seen once. The sample was PBMCs, mostly from graft donor cells, taken 360 days after TCRalphabeta/CD19-depleted stem cell transplant. The receptors derive from a male patient under 10 years old who had a stem cell transplant for acute lymphoblastic leukemia, so the T cells may come from the graft donor. CDR3s include the opening cysteine and the closing phenylalanine or tryptophan. Fields, in order: J gene, clone size, V gene, D gene, CDR3 protein, CDR3 DNA. D genes are given only for firm matches. The size field is filled for only some rows; it gives once, few, many or a size class.

>TRBJ2-3|few|TRBV4-2|NA
CASSEDLSTDTQYF
TGTGCCAGCAGCGAGGATCTTAGCACAGATACGCAGTATTTT
>TRBJ2-3|NA|TRBV24-1|TRBD2
CATSDARLAGRVDTQYF
TGTGCCACCAGTGATGCCCGACTAGCGGGGAGGGTGGATACGCAGTATTTT
>TRBJ1-6|many|TRBV10-3|NA
CAIQGHYNSPLHF
TGTGCCATCCAAGGACACTATAATTCACCCCTCCACTTT
>TRBJ2-1|NA|TRBV3-1|TRBD2
CASSPTSALYNEQFF
TGTGCCAGCAGCCCTACTAGCGCTCTTTACAATGAGCAGTTCTTC
>TRBJ2-6|NA|TRBV18|NA
CASSVAPSVHSGANVLTF
TGTGCCAGCTCAGTTGCACCTAGCGTACACTCTGGGGCCAACGTCCTGACTTTC
>TRBJ2-1|NA|TRBV24-1|NA
CATSDVGGNYNEQFF
TGTGCCACCAGTGATGTTGGGGGTAACTACAATGAGCAGTTCTTC
>TRBJ1-1|few|TRBV20-1|TRBD1
CSARVQGRDTEAFF
TGCAGTGCTAGAGTACAGGGGAGGGACACTGAAGCTTTCTTT
>TRBJ1-2|NA|TRBV27|NA
CASSPGRFYGYTF
TGTGCCAGCAGTCCGGGACGGTTCTATGGCTACACCTTC
>TRBJ2-2|many|TRBV28|NA
CASSSVLGGHTGELFF
TGTGCCAGCAGTTCCGTCCTTGGGGGTCACACCGGGGAGCTGTTTTTT
>TRBJ2-7|many|TRBV29-1|TRBD2
CSVVAPGLADYEQYF
TGCAGCGTCGTCGCACCGGGACTAGCCGACTACGAGCAGTACTTC
>TRBJ2-5|few|TRBV29-1|TRBD1
CSVERDRVQETQYF
TGCAGCGTTGAACGGGACAGGGTCCAAGAGACCCAGTACTTC
>TRBJ2-3|few|TRBV5-6|TRBD2
CASSLGQGLAVADTQYF
TGTGCCAGCAGCTTGGGTCAGGGACTAGCGGTTGCAGATACGCAGTATTTT
>TRBJ2-2|NA|TRBV7-3|NA
CASSLSQGGELFF
TGTGCCAGCAGCTTAAGCCAGGGAGGGGAGCTGTTTTTT
>TRBJ1-4|many|TRBV6-5|TRBD1
CASSYQGGEKLFF
TGTGCCAGCAGTTATCAGGGGGGAGAAAAACTGTTTTTT
>TRBJ2-5|few|TRBV24-1|NA
CATSDWDKDQETQYF
TGTGCCACCAGCGATTGGGACAAGGATCAAGAGACCCAGTACTTC
>TRBJ2-3|NA|TRBV12-3/TRBV12-4|NA
CASRLRGDTQYF
TGTGCCAGCAGGCTTCGCGGTGATACGCAGTATTTT
>TRBJ2-1|NA|TRBV2|TRBD2
CATRPTSGEQFF
TGTGCCACCCGGCCCACTAGCGGTGAGCAGTTCTTC
>TRBJ2-5|many|TRBV15|NA
CATSRDSGLETQYF
TGTGCCACCAGCAGAGATTCAGGTTTAGAGACCCAGTACTTC
>TRBJ2-4|NA|TRBV12-3/TRBV12-4|TRBD2
CASSFFGGRLAKNIQYF
TGTGCCAGCAGTTTTTTTGGCGGGAGGTTGGCCAAAAACATTCAGTACTTC
>TRBJ2-1|NA|TRBV5-1|TRBD2
CASSWRGRENEQFF
TGCGCCAGCAGCTGGCGCGGGAGGGAAAATGAGCAGTTCTTC
>TRBJ2-7|NA|TRBV7-9|NA
CASSLDGDKYYEQYF
TGTGCCAGCAGCTTAGATGGGGACAAGTACTACGAGCAGTACTTC
>TRBJ1-4|few|TRBV5-4|NA
CASSQYPSSGGQFNEKLFF
TGTGCCAGCAGCCAATACCCTTCCTCGGGCGGACAGTTTAATGAAAAACTGTTTTTT
>TRBJ2-2|NA|TRBV7-9|NA
CASSWDGELFF
TGTGCCAGCAGCTGGGACGGGGAGCTGTTTTTT
>TRBJ2-5|few|TRBV19|TRBD2
CASRRQGAGETQYF
TGTGCCAGTAGGCGCCAGGGAGCGGGGGAGACCCAGTACTTC
>TRBJ2-7|NA|TRBV12-3/TRBV12-4|NA
CASSLMYHEQYF
TGTGCCAGCAGTTTAATGTACCACGAGCAGTACTTC
>TRBJ2-7|NA|TRBV6-4|TRBD2
CASSELAGPYEQYF
TGTGCCAGCAGTGAGCTAGCGGGCCCCTACGAGCAGTACTTC
>TRBJ2-5|few|TRBV6-1|TRBD1
CASSRRTGSGETQYF
TGTGCCAGCAGTCGTCGGACAGGCTCAGGGGAGACCCAGTACTTC
>TRBJ2-2|NA|TRBV3-1|TRBD2
CASSQDEHKREWRSGELFF
TGTGCCAGCAGCCAAGATGAGCATAAGCGGGAGTGGAGGTCCGGGGAGCTGTTTTTT
>TRBJ2-1|NA|TRBV5-1|TRBD2
CASSGGRAVNEQFF
TGCGCCAGCAGCGGGGGGAGGGCGGTTAATGAGCAGTTCTTC
>TRBJ1-4|NA|TRBV27|NA
CASSPQGIVSLFF
TGTGCCAGCAGTCCCCAGGGCATTGTGAGTCTGTTTTTT
>TRBJ2-7|NA|TRBV28|NA
CASSTTRSSYEQYF
TGTGCCAGCAGCACTACGCGGAGCTCCTACGAGCAGTACTTC
>TRBJ2-2|few|TRBV4-3|TRBD2
CASSLNLFLAGVTGELFF
TGCGCCAGCAGCTTGAACCTCTTTCTAGCGGGAGTAACCGGGGAGCTGTTTTTT
>TRBJ2-5|NA|TRBV4-1|TRBD2
CASSQVVNGLAGEETQYF
TGCGCCAGCAGCCAAGTAGTTAATGGACTAGCGGGAGAGGAGACCCAGTACTTC
>TRBJ2-2|NA|TRBV3-1|NA
CASSHYGNTGELFF
TGTGCCAGCAGCCACTACGGGAACACCGGGGAGCTGTTTTTT
>TRBJ2-5|NA|TRBV7-8|NA
CATWEGQETQYF
TGTGCCACATGGGAAGGACAAGAGACCCAGTACTTC
>TRBJ2-3|NA|TRBV5-1|NA
CASSPQGLPTDTQYF
TGCGCCAGCAGCCCCCAGGGATTGCCCACAGATACGCAGTATTTT
>TRBJ2-3|NA|TRBV15|TRBD2
CATSRLLAGEVDTQYF
TGTGCCACCAGCCGACTATTAGCGGGAGAGGTAGATACGCAGTATTTT
>TRBJ1-1|NA|TRBV5-5|NA
CASSRLNSRNTEAFF
TGTGCCAGCAGCCGCCTTAACTCCCGGAACACTGAAGCTTTCTTT
>TRBJ2-3|NA|TRBV20-1|NA
CSARLHSTTDTQYF
TGCAGTGCTAGACTACACTCAACCACAGATACGCAGTATTTT
>TRBJ2-6|many|TRBV30|NA
CAWSVDSLSGANVLTF
TGTGCCTGGAGTGTGGATAGCCTCTCTGGGGCCAACGTCCTGACTTTC
>TRBJ2-7|once|TRBV7-2|NA
CAISYVGAGITPYEQYF
TGTGCCATCAGCTACGTAGGGGCGGGGATTACACCCTACGAGCAGTACTTC
>TRBJ2-1|NA|TRBV7-9|NA
CASNPAGSEFF
TGTGCCAGCAACCCGGCAGGGTCCGAGTTCTTC
>TRBJ1-1|few|TRBV4-1|TRBD1
CASSQRGQGGTEAFF
TGCGCCAGCAGCCAGCGAGGACAGGGAGGCACTGAAGCTTTCTTT
>TRBJ2-2|few|TRBV9|TRBD2
CASSHSLAGGWTGELFF
TGTGCCAGCAGCCATTCACTAGCGGGAGGATGGACCGGGGAGCTGTTTTTT
>TRBJ2-7|NA|TRBV29-1|TRBD1
CSVVDRDRAYEQYF
TGCAGCGTTGTGGACCGGGACAGGGCCTACGAGCAGTACTTC
>TRBJ1-1|NA|TRBV14|NA
CASDPERGRKRNTEAFF
TGTGCCAGCGACCCCGAGAGGGGTCGAAAAAGGAACACTGAAGCTTTCTTT
>TRBJ1-1|NA|TRBV6-5|NA
CASSYSFMGGWNTEAFF
TGTGCCAGCAGTTACTCCTTTATGGGGGGCTGGAACACTGAAGCTTTCTTT
>TRBJ2-1|few|TRBV7-8|NA
CASSFSSRLVVHEQFF
TGTGCCAGCAGCTTTAGTAGTAGGCTAGTGGTTCATGAGCAGTTCTTC
>TRBJ2-1|many|TRBV29-1|NA
CSVERGSHYNEQFF
TGCAGCGTTGAAAGGGGATCCCACTACAATGAGCAGTTCTTC
>TRBJ2-1|many|TRBV10-3|TRBD2
CASGLAANNEQFF
TGTGCCAGCGGACTAGCGGCAAACAATGAGCAGTTCTTC
>TRBJ2-5|NA|TRBV7-3|TRBD1
CASSLGQGYLETQYF
TGTGCCAGCAGCTTAGGACAGGGGTATTTAGAGACCCAGTACTTC